The 9 T cell receptor beta chains below were found in one sample sequenced in a study of blood T cell repertoires in COVID-19. Repertoires were generated with immunoSEQ multiplex PCR, while TCRdb's copy carries only in-frame clones and drops some. The sample has 100,000 or so clones, about 83% seen once; the top ten hold more than 10%. Specimen: peripheral blood. These receptors all come from a human donor in a cohort sampled during active COVID-19.

The chain links TRBV15 to TRBJ1-3; D unclear. Germline lookup yields CDR1 LNHNV and CDR2 YYDKDF (reference sequence). CDR3 size: 15 residues. The V end lost 0 bases, the J end lost 0 bases, and 6 bases lay between the germline ends. The CDR3 DNA reads as TGTGCCACCAGCAGAGAGGGCAGCTCTGGAAACACCATATATTTT. Amino acid sequence: CATSREGSSGNTIYF.

This clone was picked up one time. J is TRBJ2-7 and V is TRBV19; 7 bases are a match to TRBD2. Looked up from germline, CDR1 is LNHDA and CDR2 is SQIVND (reference sequence). V dropped 5 bases and J dropped 0; count of bases not matched to a gene: 10. The CDR3 runs 16 residues. The CDR3 sequence is CASSLSSGTSSYEQYF. In DNA, the CDR3 is TGTGCCAGTAGTCTCTCTAGCGGAACAAGCTCCTACGAGCAGTACTTC.

The chain carries TRBV5-1 and TRBJ2-5; possible D gene TRBD2, 6 bases. The CDR3 is 13 amino acids. V gave up 3 bases and J gave up 3 bases, with 9 bases separating them. Per germline, CDR1 SGHRS and CDR2 YFSETQ. The CDR3 DNA follows: TGCGCCAGCAGCTCGCCGGGGGAAGAGACCCAGTACTTC. This encodes CASSSPGEETQYF.

This clone was seen a handful of times. V gene TRBV6-4 combines with J gene TRBJ2-1; 11 bases fit TRBD2. The CDR3 is 16 amino acids. V trimming: 4 bases; J trimming: 3 bases; junction bases outside the gene matches: 5. Germline lookup yields CDR1 MRHNA and CDR2 SNTAGT. The CDR3 bases are TGTGCCAGCAGTGGTAGTAGCGGGGGGGTCTACAATGAGCAGTTCTTC. Its protein is CASSGSSGGVYNEQFF.

This chain uses TRBV18 with TRBJ2-7, with a possible D match to TRBD2 (6 bases). V was cut by 3 bases and J by 1 base, with 10 bases left in between. Per germline, CDR1 KGHSH and CDR2 LQKENI. This CDR3 is 14 amino acids long. This CDR3 reads CASSPGRGSYEQYF. As DNA, the CDR3 is TGTGCCAGCTCACCGGGACGGGGGTCCTACGAGCAGTACTTC.

The V call is TRBV19, the J call TRBJ1-2; TRBD1 might be the D (6 bases). Germline values: CDR1 LNHDA, CDR2 SQIVND (reference sequence). This CDR3 comprises 15 residues. The V and J ends lost 5 bases and 0 bases respectively, with 13 bases between them. DNA for the CDR3: TGTGCCAGTAGTGGCCGGGACACATCTAACTATGGCTACACCTTC. The encoded protein is CASSGRDTSNYGYTF.

This rearrangement joins TRBV29-1 to TRBJ2-5, with 11 bases identical to TRBD2. The CDR3 extends over 15 amino acids. Germline CDR1 reads SQVTM; CDR2 reads ANQGSEA. The junction had 6 bases not matched to a gene; V was cut back by 2 bases and J by 4 bases. CDR3 residues: CSVELAGGSRETQYF. In DNA, the CDR3 is TGCAGCGTTGAACTAGCGGGGGGTAGTCGAGAGACCCAGTACTTC.

The rearrangement uses TRBV4-1 and TRBJ2-1, with a weak D call TRBD2 (5 bases). V shed 5 bases and J shed 12 bases, with 23 bases lying between them. The CDR3 has 15 amino acids. The V gene's germline CDR1 is MGHRA and CDR2 YSYEKL. CDR3 DNA: TGCGCCAGCAGCACGCAACCAGGACTCCCCCCATGGCAGTTCTTC. It translates to CASSTQPGLPPWQFF.

The chain has TRBV19 and TRBJ1-5; D not resolved. This CDR3 spans 14 amino acids. Germline assignment: CDR1 LNHDA and CDR2 SQIVND (reference sequence). Trimming took 7 bases from V and 0 from J, leaving 10 bases between them. The CDR3 spells CASKGRLSNQPQHF. Here the CDR3 DNA reads TGTGCCAGTAAAGGCAGGCTTAGCAATCAGCCCCAGCATTTT.